This TCR beta chain was sequenced in a study of cytomegalovirus exposure and HLA in healthy donors. Overall study results and limits: Across donors, most TCRs were seen rarely, yet some public ones were widespread. Across donors, sequencing depth was assumed by presence/absence analyses to be roughly uniform.

V trimming: 3 bases; J trimming: 6 bases; junction bases outside the gene matches: 7. CDR1 SGHTA and CDR2 FQGTGA come from the germline V gene. The CDR3 covers 16 residues. Vbeta (60) and Jbeta (13) primers were used in the PCR. The repertoire was sequenced with immunoSEQ multiplex PCR; TCRdb's copy has only in-frame clones and lacks some. In the table there are 80,000 to 130,000 clones, 70% to 85% of which are singletons. The count of this clone is one. Its specificity is not known. The genes are TRBV7-3 and TRBJ2-7, with TRBD2 matching 14 bases. This receptor was taken from a woman aged 18 to 35 in good health and CMV-seronegative. The sequenced sample was PBMCs. The DNA of the CDR3 is TGTGCCAGCAGCTTCGGGACTAGCGGGAGTCCGCCCGAGCAGTACTTC. It translates to CASSFGTSGSPPEQYF.